Below are 27 T cell receptor beta chains sequenced from a single sample in a study of cytomegalovirus exposure and HLA in healthy donors. PCR primers comprised 60 Vbeta and 13 Jbeta primers. Sequencing used immunoSEQ multiplex PCR; TCRdb keeps in-frame clones, though not all of them. The sample lists around 100,000 clones, 73% seen once, with more than 0.7% in the top ten. Sequenced input: PBMCs. These receptors came from a woman aged 25 to 39 in good health and CMV-seronegative.

This sequence joins TRBV5-8 and TRBJ1-1; no clear D gene. The length of the CDR3 is 12 residues. CDR1 SGHTS and CDR2 YDEGEE come from the germline V gene. V lost 4 bases and J lost 11, with 15 bases in between. The CDR3 region has the DNA TGTGCCAGCAGCCGTGGAGAGTTCGGGGCTTTCTTT. Its translation is CASSRGEFGAFF.

The V gene is TRBV29-1, the J gene TRBJ1-5, with a possible D match to TRBD1 (5 bases). The CDR3 consists of 12 residues. Deletions cut 4 bases from V and 5 bases from J, with 9 bases between. In germline, CDR1 is SQVTM, CDR2 ANQGSEA. The CDR3 sequence: CSVGSRDQPQHF. As DNA, the CDR3 is TGCAGCGTTGGTTCCAGGGATCAGCCCCAGCATTTT.

This chain joins TRBV11-3 and TRBJ2-1, with D possibly matching TRBD1 (5 bases). With 1 base removed from V and 7 bases from J, the gap between germline ends came to 20 bases. This CDR3 is built from 17 residues. Germline values: CDR1 SGHNT, CDR2 YENEEA. The CDR3 reads CASSLVSRDWSGNEQFF. The CDR3 DNA reads as TGTGCCAGCAGCTTAGTCAGCAGGGATTGGTCAGGGAATGAGCAGTTCTTC.

The V call is TRBV6-5, the J call TRBJ1-3, with D tentatively TRBD1 (6 bases). Germline CDR1 and CDR2: MNHEY and SVGAGI. Trimming pared 9 bases from V and 1 base from J, leaving 13 bases between. This CDR3 contains 14 residues. This CDR3 is CASGQPSSGNTIYF. CDR3 nucleotides: TGTGCCAGTGGACAGCCTTCTTCTGGAAACACCATATATTTT.

V and J are TRBV6-6 and TRBJ1-4, with 7 bases matching TRBD1. Germline V lookup: CDR1 MNHNY, CDR2 SVGAGI (reference sequence). Trimming removed 6 bases from V and 6 bases from J; junction bases left unmatched: 7. This CDR3 has 14 residues. For the CDR3, the DNA is TGTGCCAGCAGGAGGGGGCCGGAAGATGAAAAACTGTTTTTT. It codes for CASRRGPEDEKLFF.

This clone was counted once. The chain carries TRBV10-3 and TRBJ1-5; 10 bases map to TRBD1. Looked up from germline, CDR1 is ENHRY and CDR2 is SYGVKD. The CDR3 runs to 13 residues. J was trimmed by 4 bases and V by 8 bases; bases with no gene match: 2. The CDR3 is CAIGGQGNQPQHF. CDR3 nucleotide sequence: TGTGCCATCGGGGGACAGGGGAATCAGCCCCAGCATTTT.

This clone was observed a single time. The chain combines TRBV7-9 with TRBJ1-1, with D hard to call. The V gene's germline CDR1 is SEHNR and CDR2 FQNEAQ (reference sequence). The V gene lost 5 bases and the J gene lost 4 bases, with 11 bases spanning the gap. CDR3 length: 13 residues. CDR3 residues: CASSMVLVTEAFF. The CDR3 DNA reads TGTGCCAGCAGCATGGTCTTAGTCACTGAAGCTTTCTTT. The variable domain in full, with the rest retrieved from reference TRBV7-9 and TRBJ1-1, is DTGVSQNPRHKITKRGQNVTFRCDPISEHNRLYWYRQTLGQGPEFLTYFQNEAQLEKSRLLSDRFSAERPKGSFSTLEIQRTEQGDSAMYLCASSMVLVTEAFFGQGTRLTVV.

This sequence joins TRBV4-1 and TRBJ2-2; no clear D gene. The CDR3 extends over 15 amino acids. Germline CDR1 reads MGHRA; CDR2 reads YSYEKL. V was pared by 0 bases and J by 5 bases, with 10 bases between. Written as DNA, the CDR3 is TGCGCCAGCAGCCAAGACTACAGTTGGACCGGGGAGCTGTTTTTT. Protein: CASSQDYSWTGELFF.

The genes are TRBV30 and TRBJ1-5, with TRBD1 as a possible D gene (5 bases). CDR3 length: 14 amino acids. Trimming took 2 bases from V and 7 from J, leaving 15 bases between them. In germline, CDR1 is GTSNPN, CDR2 SVGIG (reference sequence). The CDR3 bases are TGTGCCTGGAGTCCTAGACAGTTCCCCCAGCCCCAGCATTTT. Translation gives CAWSPRQFPQPQHF.

The chain has TRBV5-8 and TRBJ1-4; no reliable D call. The CDR3 covers 12 residues. Germline V lookup: CDR1 SGHTS, CDR2 YDEGEE. Trimming removed 2 bases at V and 8 bases at J, with 7 bases between. The CDR3 region is CASSFGGEKLFF. The DNA for the CDR3 is TGTGCCAGCAGCTTCGGAGGGGAAAAACTGTTTTTT.

The rearrangement links TRBV7-2 to TRBJ2-7; 7 bases fit TRBD2. CDR3 length equals 16 residues. Trimming at V came to 5 bases and at J to 4 bases, leaving 14 bases not matched to a gene. Germline V gene lookup returns CDR1 SGHTA and CDR2 FQGNSA. CDR3 region: CASSPRGGGFMYEQYF. The CDR3 DNA reads TGTGCCAGCAGCCCCCGCGGGGGAGGTTTCATGTACGAGCAGTACTTC.

The chain is built from TRBV4-1 and TRBJ2-3; D may be TRBD1 (6 bases). CDR1 is MGHRA, CDR2 YSYEKL, per germline. V was trimmed by 0 bases and J by 0 bases, leaving 10 bases between them. The CDR3 is 16 residues long. The DNA for the CDR3 is TGCGCCAGCAGCCAAGAAACAGGGCTGAGCACAGATACGCAGTATTTT. Encoded protein: CASSQETGLSTDTQYF.

The chain joins TRBV9 to TRBJ2-7, with 9 nucleotides matching TRBD1. The CDR3 loop spans 15 amino acids. CDR1 and CDR2 (germline): SGDLS, YYNGEE. Losses at the gene ends were 7 bases for V and 5 bases for J; bases not matched to a gene: 13. CDR3 DNA: TGTGCCAGCGGGCCCAGGTGGACAGGGGCCAACGAGCAGTACTTC. Translating gives CASGPRWTGANEQYF.

This chain uses TRBV10-1 with TRBJ1-1; D gene unclear. The ends were cut back, 3 bases at V and 0 bases at J, with 8 bases in the middle. This CDR3 region has 14 residues. In germline, CDR1 is WNHNN, CDR2 SYGVQD (reference sequence). CDR3 protein: CASSEQILNTEAFF. In nucleotides, the CDR3 is TGCGCCAGCAGTGAACAGATCTTGAACACTGAAGCTTTCTTT.

This clone rates as medium-sized. The V and J genes are TRBV19 and TRBJ2-5, with 8 bases that match TRBD2. CDR1 LNHDA and CDR2 SQIVND come from the germline V gene (reference sequence). The J segment lost 4 bases and the V segment lost 5 bases, leaving 9 bases of the junction unmatched. This CDR3 has 15 residues. For the CDR3, the DNA is TGTGCCAGTAGTCCGGGGGGGGGCCAGGTAGAGACCCAGTACTTC. This gives the protein CASSPGGGQVETQYF.

CDR3 protein: CSVRWGRGEQFF. In DNA form, the CDR3 reads TGCAGCGTCCGATGGGGGAGGGGTGAGCAGTTCTTC. The gene calls are TRBV29-1 and TRBJ2-1, with 7 bases aligning to TRBD2. The junction had 8 bases not matched to a gene; V was cut back by 6 bases and J by 9 bases. Germline CDR1 SQVTM, CDR2 ANQGSEA. This CDR3 region has 12 residues.

This chain connects TRBV7-8 to TRBJ2-6; 10 bases agree with TRBD1. The V and J ends lost 4 bases and 0 bases, in that order; junction bases with no gene match: 3. CDR3 length equals 17 residues. Germline CDR1 SGHVS, CDR2 FQNEAQ. CDR3 in DNA: TGTGCCAGCAGCTCCGGGACAGGGGTCTCTGGGGCCAACGTCCTGACTTTC. Translating it yields CASSSGTGVSGANVLTF.

The CDR3 here is CSVEAGGGYEQYF. The CDR3 DNA follows: TGCAGCGTTGAGGCGGGAGGGGGCTACGAGCAGTACTTC. The gene calls are TRBV29-1 and TRBJ2-7; 9 positions agree with TRBD2. CDR1 and CDR2 from the germline V gene are SQVTM and ANQGSEA. With V trimmed by 3 bases and J by 3 bases, 3 bases remained unmatched. This CDR3 contains 13 residues.

V is TRBV5-8 and J is TRBJ1-4, with D possibly matching TRBD1 (6 bases). The V end lost 5 bases, the J end lost 7 bases, and 21 bases lay between the germline ends. This CDR3 has 16 amino acids. CDR1 is SGHTS and CDR2 is YDEGEE in the germline V gene. The CDR3 loop reads CASSYGTGGLSEKLFF. The CDR3 DNA sequence: TGTGCCAGCAGTTACGGGACCGGGGGGCTATCTGAAAAACTGTTTTTT.

The V and J genes are TRBV9 and TRBJ2-5; a possible D gene is TRBD1 (6 bases). This CDR3 contains 15 residues. The V gene's germline CDR1 is SGDLS and CDR2 YYNGEE. V shed 4 bases and J shed 3 bases, with 16 bases lying between them. CDR3 nucleotides: TGTGCCAGCAGCCCAACCCCGAACAGGGAAGAGACCCAGTACTTC. Protein: CASSPTPNREETQYF.

The V gene is TRBV18, the J gene TRBJ2-7, with no clear D. The germline V gene has CDR1 KGHSH and CDR2 LQKENI. The V and J ends lost 3 bases and 1 base respectively, with 13 bases between them. The CDR3 consists of 15 residues. The CDR3, as DNA: TGTGCCAGCTCACCGAGGATCAGCCTATCCTACGAGCAGTACTTC. This sequence encodes CASSPRISLSYEQYF.

The chain carries TRBV6-6 and TRBJ2-3; 10 bases are a match to TRBD2. Looked up from germline, CDR1 is MNHNY and CDR2 is SVGAGI (reference sequence). The V segment lost 1 base and the J segment 1 base; nucleotides outside the gene matches: 2. The CDR3 length is 16 residues. The CDR3 here is CASSYYLAGGTDTQYF. DNA for the CDR3: TGTGCCAGCAGTTACTATCTAGCGGGGGGCACAGATACGCAGTATTTT.

This sequence joins TRBV6-5 and TRBJ1-1; 7 bases map to TRBD1. Per the germline V gene, CDR1 is MNHEY and CDR2 is SVGAGI. V lost 6 bases, J lost 0 bases, and 7 bases stayed unmatched. The CDR3 contains 15 residues. The CDR3 DNA reads as TGTGCCAGCAGGCCGGACAGGACCTTGAACACTGAAGCTTTCTTT. Translation gives CASRPDRTLNTEAFF.

The chain is built from TRBV7-3 and TRBJ2-3; 9 nucleotides align to TRBD2. The germline V gene encodes CDR1 SGHTA and CDR2 FQGTGA. V gave up 3 bases and J gave up 2 bases; unmatched junction bases: 12. The CDR3 has 18 amino acids. The chain's CDR3 is CASSLASASGDPTDTQYF. The CDR3 coding sequence is TGTGCCAGCAGCTTGGCCTCAGCTAGCGGGGACCCCACAGATACGCAGTATTTT.

The rearrangement uses TRBV2 and TRBJ2-2, with no clear D. This CDR3 comprises 14 residues. Per germline, CDR1 SNHLY and CDR2 FYNNEI. Trimming took 5 bases from V and 4 from J, leaving 11 bases between them. Written as DNA, the CDR3 is TGTGCCAGCAGTCGAGAAACGTCCACCGGGGAGCTGTTTTTT. This translates into CASSRETSTGELFF.

The chain links TRBV6-5 to TRBJ1-2; 9 bases fit TRBD1. Trimming cost V 1 base and J 7 bases; bases outside gene matches: 10. This CDR3 spans 16 amino acids. The V gene's germline CDR1 is MNHEY and CDR2 SVGAGI. The CDR3 DNA sequence: TGTGCCAGCAGTTACTGGCCTCCTCGGGACAGGGTTGGCTACACCTTC. It translates to CASSYWPPRDRVGYTF.

The CDR3 protein is CASSHGQGLSYEQYF. In DNA, the CDR3 is TGCGCCAGCAGCCATGGACAGGGTTTGTCCTACGAGCAGTACTTC. The V and J genes are TRBV4-1 and TRBJ2-7, with 8 bases that match TRBD1. In germline, CDR1 is MGHRA, CDR2 YSYEKL. V lost 3 bases and J lost 1; bases outside the gene matches: 5. This CDR3 has 15 residues.